Shown below are 10 T cell receptor beta chains from a single sample sequenced in a study of T cells in Graves' hyperthyroidism and ophthalmopathy. Researchers took RNA transcripts and amplified the TCR beta CDR3 regions from them. When the TCR CDR3 underwent first-round RT-PCR, the HTBI primer set was used. TCRdb itself ran the multiplex PCR reads through MiXCR, one entry per CDR3 protein. Among around 600,000 distinct CDR3 sequences, approximately 15% were seen once, and the ten largest hold around 6.6%. The sequenced sample was blood. The receptors shown here come from a woman between 25 and 40 years old with Graves' hyperthyroidism.

This clonotype was counted ten times or more. The gene calls are TRBV7-2 and TRBJ2-1, with 11 bases aligning to TRBD2. CDR1 and CDR2 from the germline V gene are SGHTA and FQGNSA. CDR3 length: 15 residues. V trimming: 5 bases; J trimming: 3 bases; junction bases outside the gene matches: 3. The CDR3 spells CASSHGTSGYNEQFF. CDR3 DNA: TGTGCCAGCAGCCACGGGACTAGCGGCTACAATGAGCAGTTCTTC.

Of note for this clonotype: The CDR3 does not end in the conserved phenylalanine or tryptophan, so this is likely a read error. The chain joins TRBV19 to TRBJ1-4; D perhaps matches TRBD1 (5 bases). V shed 5 bases and J shed 4 bases, with 11 bases lying between them. Germline V lookup: CDR1 LNHDA, CDR2 SQIVND (reference sequence). The CDR3 has 14 residues. CDR3 DNA: TGTGCCAGTAGTTACCGGGGCCTTAATGAAAAACTGTTTCTT. This encodes CASSYRGLNEKLFL.

This clonotype showed up many times. The V and J genes are TRBV5-1 and TRBJ2-4; D may be TRBD1 (5 bases). The V and J ends lost 1 base and 8 bases respectively, with 7 bases between them. Germline CDR1 is SGHRS and CDR2 is YFSETQ. This CDR3 comprises 12 residues. CDR3 sequence: CASSLKGDIQYF. In nucleotides, the CDR3 is TGCGCCAGCAGCTTGAAAGGGGACATTCAGTACTTC.

This clonotype was observed many times. The chain has TRBV6-1 and TRBJ2-7, with D perhaps being TRBD1 or TRBD2 (6 bases each). This CDR3 has 18 residues. CDR1 MNHNS and CDR2 SASEGT come from the germline V gene. Between the trimmed V and J ends, which lost 5 bases and 5 bases, there was a span of 28 bases. CDR3 DNA sequence: TGTGCCAGCAGTTCTCCTTACCCACACCGGGGGCTTCCCAACGAGCAGTACTTC. Translated: CASSSPYPHRGLPNEQYF.

This clonotype turned up a few times. The chain couples TRBV9 to TRBJ2-1; D is unresolved. Germline-derived CDR1 and CDR2 are SGDLS and YYNGEE. This CDR3 is 16 amino acids long. Trimming shortened V by 0 bases and J by 5 bases, and 15 bases separated the two germline ends. The CDR3 DNA reads as TGTGCCAGCAGCGTAGAGGTCTTCGGTCCCCACAATGAGCAGTTCTTC. Residues: CASSVEVFGPHNEQFF.

The V call is TRBV10-3, the J call TRBJ2-1, with 9 bases lining up with TRBD2. Germline values: CDR1 ENHRY, CDR2 SYGVKD. V was pared by 0 bases and J by 1 base, with 4 bases of the junction left unmatched. The CDR3 has 17 amino acids. For the CDR3, the DNA is TGTGCCATCAGTGAGTCCTCGACTAGCGGATCCTACAATGAGCAGTTCTTC. Residues: CAISESSTSGSYNEQFF.

There are many counts of this clonotype. This chain joins TRBV6-1 and TRBJ2-5; 8 positions match TRBD1. The CDR3 consists of 14 residues. V was clipped by 6 bases and J by 3 bases; unmatched bases: 6. Germline CDR1 MNHNS, CDR2 SASEGT. The CDR3 here is CASSHAGGEETQYF. DNA of the CDR3: TGTGCCAGCAGCCATGCAGGGGGCGAAGAGACCCAGTACTTC.

This clonotype has a count of ten or more. V usage is TRBV28 and J usage is TRBJ2-7; TRBD1 matches at 7 bases. CDR3 size: 14 residues. Germline loops: CDR1 MDHEN, CDR2 SYDVKM. Losses at the gene ends were 0 bases for V and 3 bases for J; bases not matched to a gene: 2. This chain's CDR3 is CASSLWTGSYEQYF. The DNA of the CDR3 is TGTGCCAGCAGTTTATGGACAGGGAGCTACGAGCAGTACTTC. The variable domain in full, with the rest retrieved from reference TRBV28 and TRBJ2-7, is DVKVTQSSRYLVKRTGEKVFLECVQDMDHENMFWYRQDPGLGLRLIYFSYDVKMKEKGDIPEGYSVSREKKERFSLILESASTNQTSMYLCASSLWTGSYEQYFGPGTRLTVT.

This clonotype was detected only a few times. The DNA for the CDR3 is TGTGCCAGCAGCGCACAAAACACAGATACGCAGTATTTT. Its translation: CASSAQNTDTQYF. This chain uses TRBV9 with TRBJ2-3; D not resolved. The CDR3 covers 13 residues. Trimming stripped 3 bases from V and 2 bases from J, with 7 bases between. Germline V gene sequence: CDR1 SGDLS, CDR2 YYNGEE.

There are many counts of this clonotype. This rearrangement joins TRBV6-1 to TRBJ2-7; tentatively, D is TRBD1 (6 bases). Germline CDR1 MNHNS, CDR2 SASEGT. The CDR3 is 15 residues long. Trimming took off 5 bases at V and 5 bases at J, with 19 bases between the two ends. CDR3 sequence: CASSSPKQGLHEQYF. CDR3 bases: TGTGCCAGCAGTTCCCCTAAACAGGGATTGCACGAGCAGTACTTC.